A selection of T cell receptor beta chains follows, all from one sample in a study of sequential checkpoint blockade in melanoma. The data were produced by immunoSEQ multiplex PCR, yet TCRdb's version contains in-frame clones alone and is incomplete. Of approximately 19,000 clones listed, 26% are singletons. The sample consisted of tumor tissue (inferred from file names), taken from a patient given nivolumab and ipilimumab in sequence. These TCRs come from a human donor with melanoma. The CDR3 runs from the conserved cysteine through the conserved F or W. Fields, in order: D gene, clone size, J gene, V gene, CDR3 protein, CDR3 DNA. A D gene is named only where the DNA matches it firmly. Size values are once, few and many counts, or a class for expanded clones, and some rows have none.

TRBD1,many,TRBJ1-1,TRBV11-3,CASSLGDRNLNTEAFF,TGTGCCAGCAGCTTAGGGGACAGGAACCTGAACACTGAAGCTTTCTTT
.,.,TRBJ2-7,TRBV28,CAFGGNRYEQYF,TGTGCCTTCGGGGGTAATAGGTACGAGCAGTACTTC
.,.,TRBJ1-5,TRBV6-1,CASSEGMGLNQPQHF,TGTGCCAGCAGTGAAGGGATGGGGCTGAATCAGCCCCAGCATTTT
TRBD1,.,TRBJ2-2,TRBV19,CASRPGQGTGELFF,TGTGCCAGTAGACCGGGACAGGGCACCGGGGAGCTGTTTTTT
.,.,TRBJ1-6,TRBV6-1,CASSEGPKSQRPLHF,TGTGCCAGCAGTGAAGGGCCTAAAAGTCAAAGGCCCCTCCACTTT
.,.,TRBJ1-2,TRBV29-1,CSVALRGRDGYTF,TGCAGCGTAGCCCTCCGGGGGCGGGATGGCTACACCTTC
.,.,TRBJ2-5,TRBV18,CASSQNPLLVRNETQYF,TGTGCCAGCTCACAAAACCCCCTTTTAGTACGGAACGAGACCCAGTACTTC
TRBD2,few,TRBJ2-7,TRBV27,CASSLLPGGSLYEQYF,TGTGCCAGCAGTTTACTACCCGGCGGGAGTCTCTACGAGCAGTACTTC
TRBD1,few,TRBJ2-7,TRBV7-6,CASSLAAGQGNEQYF,TGTGCCAGCAGCTTAGCGGCGGGACAGGGGAACGAGCAGTACTTC
.,.,TRBJ2-3,TRBV6-8,CASTGKPDTQYF,TGTGCCAGCACGGGGAAGCCAGATACGCAGTATTTT
TRBD1,.,TRBJ2-3,TRBV6-8,CASSYDLQGASTDTQYF,TGTGCCAGCAGTTACGACCTACAGGGGGCGAGCACAGATACGCAGTATTTT
.,few,TRBJ2-3,TRBV6-8,CASSLVLAAGDTQYF,TGTGCCAGCAGTTTAGTGTTGGCGGCAGGAGATACGCAGTATTTT
TRBD1,.,TRBJ2-2,TRBV29-1,CSGGQANTGELFF,TGCAGCGGGGGACAGGCGAACACCGGGGAGCTGTTTTTT
TRBD2,few,TRBJ2-3,TRBV6-8,CASSPDRTWTSIPDTQYF,TGTGCCAGCAGTCCCGACCGAACTTGGACTAGCATCCCGGATACGCAGTATTTT
.,few,TRBJ1-1,TRBV9,CASSVQGSRNTEAFF,TGTGCCAGCAGCGTACAGGGCTCGAGGAACACTGAAGCTTTCTTT
TRBD1,.,TRBJ2-1,TRBV19,CASSSSGGSYNEQFF,TGTGCCAGTAGCTCCTCAGGGGGATCCTACAATGAGCAGTTCTTC
.,.,TRBJ1-5,TRBV30,CAWRGRGGLQPQHF,TGTGCCTGGAGAGGTCGAGGGGGATTACAGCCCCAGCATTTT
.,many,TRBJ1-5,TRBV11-3,CASSLDTYSNQPQHF,TGTGCCAGCAGCTTGGACACCTATAGCAATCAGCCCCAGCATTTT
.,.,TRBJ1-3,TRBV18,CASSLSRSGDGSSGNTIYF,TGTGCCAGCTCACTAAGCCGCTCAGGGGACGGGTCCTCTGGAAACACCATATATTTT
.,.,TRBJ1-1,TRBV1,CASSRLDRGNTEAFF,TGCGCCAGCAGCCGGTTAGACAGGGGGAACACTGAAGCTTTCTTT
.,.,TRBJ2-4,TRBV10-2,CASSEGLAKNIQYF,TGCGCCAGCAGTGAAGGACTAGCCAAAAACATTCAGTACTTC
.,many,TRBJ2-3,TRBV11-3,CASSLQLAPTDTQYF,TGTGCCAGCAGCTTACAACTAGCCCCCACAGATACGCAGTATTTT
.,.,TRBJ1-2,TRBV23-1,CASTAGVSHGYTF,TGCGCCAGCACCGCAGGGGTATCCCATGGCTACACCTTC
TRBD1,.,TRBJ2-5,TRBV28,CASSFPLLTGVQETQYF,TGTGCCAGCAGTTTTCCCCTCCTGACAGGGGTCCAAGAGACCCAGTACTTC
.,.,TRBJ2-7,TRBV18,CASSPRVYEQYF,TGTGCCAGCTCGCCTAGGGTTTACGAGCAGTACTTC
TRBD1,few,TRBJ1-6,TRBV6-8,CASSYVPGGRNSPLHF,TGTGCCAGCAGTTATGTCCCAGGGGGCCGGAATTCACCCCTCCACTTT
TRBD1,.,TRBJ2-1,TRBV11-3,CASSLEWDRAGHNEQFF,TGTGCCAGCAGCTTAGAATGGGACAGGGCAGGTCACAATGAGCAGTTCTTC
.,.,TRBJ2-3,TRBV6-8,CASSYKSGSPQPTDTQYF,TGTGCCAGCAGTTACAAGTCTGGGTCGCCCCAACCCACAGATACGCAGTATTTT
.,many,TRBJ1-5,TRBV11-3,CASSARGDNQPQHF,TGTGCCAGCAGCGCCCGGGGGGATAATCAGCCCCAGCATTTT
.,few,TRBJ1-2,TRBV11-3,CASRLGNVGSGYTF,TGTGCCAGCAGACTCGGGAACGTGGGCTCTGGCTACACCTTC
.,few,TRBJ1-5,TRBV6-8,CASSSPRDTLYSNQPQHF,TGTGCCAGCAGTTCCCCCCGGGACACATTGTATAGCAATCAGCCCCAGCATTTT
TRBD2,.,TRBJ2-3,TRBV11-3,CASSLGLAGTSGDTQYF,TGTGCCAGCAGCTTAGGCCTAGCGGGGACCTCAGGAGATACGCAGTATTTT
TRBD1,few,TRBJ2-3,TRBV6-8,CASSKDRVDTQYF,TGTGCCAGCAGTAAGGACAGGGTTGATACGCAGTATTTT
TRBD2,.,TRBJ2-1,TRBV28,CASSLGTSGRNEQFF,TGTGCCAGCAGTCTCGGGACTAGCGGGAGGAATGAGCAGTTCTTC
.,.,TRBJ2-6,TRBV15,CATSPPTSRVSSGANVLTF,TGTGCCACCAGCCCCCCGACTAGTCGAGTAAGCTCTGGGGCCAACGTCCTGACTTTC
.,few,TRBJ1-2,TRBV6-8,CASSYSPQLVLGYTF,TGTGCCAGCAGTTACTCACCCCAACTGGTACTCGGCTACACCTTC
TRBD1,few,TRBJ1-1,TRBV29-1,CSAGDYRTGSTEAFF,TGCAGCGCCGGAGATTATCGGACAGGGTCCACTGAAGCTTTCTTT
.,many,TRBJ2-1,TRBV11-3,CASSLTVSSYNEQFF,TGTGCCAGCAGCTTGACAGTCAGCTCCTACAATGAGCAGTTCTTC
TRBD1,.,TRBJ2-7,TRBV6-8,CASSSDRVGEQYF,TGTGCCAGCAGCTCGGACAGGGTGGGCGAGCAGTACTTC
TRBD1,.,TRBJ1-2,TRBV4-1,CASSRGTGGQYGYTF,TGCGCCAGCAGCCGAGGGACAGGGGGACAATATGGCTACACCTTC
.,.,TRBJ1-1,TRBV30,CAWDRGGEGFF,TGTGCCTGGGACAGAGGGGGTGAAGGTTTCTTT
.,.,TRBJ2-5,TRBV11-3,CASSPPGTLETQYF,TGTGCCAGCAGCCCTCCGGGGACTCTGGAGACCCAGTACTTC
.,.,TRBJ2-5,TRBV18,CASSPLGETQYF,TGTGCCAGCTCACCCCTAGGAGAGACCCAGTACTTC
.,.,TRBJ1-5,TRBV12-2,CASRLVQGQRQPQHF,TGTGCAAGTCGCTTAGTACAGGGACAACGTCAGCCCCAGCATTTT
TRBD1,few,TRBJ1-5,TRBV5-1,CASSLEGTDQPQHF,TGCGCCAGCAGCTTGGAGGGGACAGATCAGCCCCAGCATTTT
TRBD1,.,TRBJ2-7,TRBV11-3,CASSLGLPGQGRGNEQYF,TGTGCCAGCAGCTTGGGACTACCGGGACAGGGTAGGGGTAACGAGCAGTACTTC